Listed here are 11 T cell receptor beta chains from one sample, sequenced in a study of early stage breast cancer tumors. Produced via immunoSEQ multiplex PCR; TCRdb's table is partial and in-frame only. The sample includes some 30,000 clones, roughly four fifths of them seen just once. Material for sequencing was blood. The receptors originated from a person aged 45 to 59 with breast cancer.

This clone was detected only once. The V gene is TRBV15, the J gene TRBJ1-2, with 7 bases lining up with TRBD1. This CDR3 spans 17 amino acids. The germline gives CDR1 LNHNV, CDR2 YYDKDF (reference sequence). The ends lost 1 base at V and 0 bases at J; junction bases unmatched: 8. The CDR3 region has the DNA TGTGCCACCAGCAGAGGGACAGGACTACATCCTAACTATGGCTACACCTTC. Translating it yields CATSRGTGLHPNYGYTF.

This chain uses TRBV11-2 with TRBJ2-1; D not certain. The CDR3 contains 15 residues. The V gene's germline CDR1 is SGHAT and CDR2 FQNNGV. V lost 4 bases and J 10 bases, leaving 20 bases between the germline ends. The CDR3 loop is CASSSSSLTATEQFF. The CDR3 region has the DNA TGTGCCAGCAGCTCCTCCTCCTTAACTGCTACCGAGCAGTTCTTC. The full variable domain, with the rest looked up from reference TRBV11-2 and TRBJ2-1, is EAGVAQSPRYKIIEKRQSVAFWCNPISGHATLYWYQQILGQGPKLLIQFQNNGVVDDSQLPKDRFSAERLKGVDSTLKIQPAKLEDSAVYLCASSSSSLTATEQFFGPGTRLTVL.

This clone appeared a single time. Other nucleotide sequences in the sample specify the same CDR3. The chain joins TRBV15 to TRBJ2-7, with 11 bases lining up with TRBD2. J gave up 5 bases and V 0 bases, and 3 bases lay outside the gene matches. The CDR3 has 15 amino acids. Looked up from germline, CDR1 is LNHNV and CDR2 is YYDKDF (reference sequence). The CDR3 loop reads CATSRDLAGGNEQYF. The CDR3 DNA reads as TGTGCCACCAGCAGAGATCTAGCGGGAGGAAACGAGCAGTACTTC.

The chain joins TRBV7-9 to TRBJ2-7; D is possibly TRBD2 (7 bases). CDR3 length: 14 residues. Germline CDR1 and CDR2: SEHNR and FQNEAQ (reference sequence). Trimming left V 3 bases short and J 2 bases short, with 11 bases between. The DNA for the CDR3 is TGTGCCAGCAGCTTCGGCGGGGGCGCCTACGAGCAGTACTTC. Translation gives CASSFGGGAYEQYF. Full variable domain (rest looked up from reference TRBV7-9 and TRBJ2-7): DTGVSQNPRHKITKRGQNVTFRCDPISEHNRLYWYRQTLGQGPEFLTYFQNEAQLEKSRLLSDRFSAERPKGSFSTLEIQRTEQGDSAMYLCASSFGGGAYEQYFGPGTRLTVT.

The V and J genes are TRBV30 and TRBJ2-5; perhaps TRBD1 as D (6 bases). The V gene lost 1 base and the J gene lost 2 bases, with 14 bases spanning the gap. The CDR3 contains 15 residues. CDR1 is GTSNPN and CDR2 is SVGIG in the germline V gene (reference sequence). The CDR3 DNA follows: TGTGCCTGGAGTGCAACCCTACAGGGACAAGAGACCCAGTACTTC. Translated: CAWSATLQGQETQYF. The full variable domain, in which reference TRBV30 and TRBJ2-5 provide the parts outside the CDR3, is SQTIHQWPATLVQPVGSPLSLECTVEGTSNPNLYWYRQAAGRGLQLLFYSVGIGQISSEVPQNLSASRPQDRQFILSSKKLLLSDSGFYLCAWSATLQGQETQYFGPGTRLLVL.

This rearrangement joins TRBV19 to TRBJ1-2, with 7 bases matching TRBD1. The CDR3 spans 15 residues. The V and J ends lost 3 bases and 3 bases, in that order; junction bases with no gene match: 7. CDR1 is LNHDA, CDR2 SQIVND, per germline (reference sequence). In DNA form, the CDR3 reads TGTGCCAGTAGTATGGGTACAGGGGTTTACTATGGCTACACCTTC. Translating it yields CASSMGTGVYYGYTF.

This chain joins TRBV2 and TRBJ2-1; 12 positions match TRBD2. Germline CDR1 is SNHLY and CDR2 is FYNNEI. CDR3 length: 15 amino acids. J was trimmed by 8 bases and V by 6 bases; bases with no gene match: 8. For the CDR3, the DNA is TGTGCCAGCAGAGAAACTAGCGGGAGGTGGTATGAGCAGTTCTTC. Translated: CASRETSGRWYEQFF.

This clone was counted only a few times. This chain links TRBV27 with TRBJ2-1; 8 nucleotides line up with TRBD2. The CDR3 totals 15 residues. Losses at the gene ends were 5 bases for V and 9 bases for J; bases not matched to a gene: 12. Per the germline V gene, CDR1 is MNHEY and CDR2 is SMNVEV (reference sequence). The CDR3 loop reads CASSPPSGSRGEQFF. The CDR3 DNA reads TGTGCCAGCAGTCCCCCCAGCGGGAGTCGCGGTGAGCAGTTCTTC.

The chain couples TRBV14 to TRBJ1-1; D unresolved. V dropped 2 bases and J dropped 11 bases, with 15 bases sitting between them. The CDR3 sequence is 13 residues long. The V gene's germline CDR1 is SGHDN and CDR2 FVKESK. The CDR3 DNA sequence: TGTGCCAGCAGCCAACTCCAGGTCCAAGCGGCTTTCTTT. This gives the protein CASSQLQVQAAFF.

This clone was seen once. This chain's CDR3 is CASSTPGPSGTQYF. CDR3 DNA sequence: TGTGCCAGCAGTACCCCGGGGCCAAGCGGGACCCAGTACTTC. The chain joins TRBV28 to TRBJ2-5; tentatively, D is TRBD1 or TRBD2 (5 bases each). CDR3 length: 14 amino acids. Between the trimmed V and J ends, which lost 5 bases and 7 bases, there was a span of 17 bases. In germline, CDR1 is MDHEN, CDR2 SYDVKM.

This rearrangement joins TRBV7-2 to TRBJ2-2; D not resolved. Germline V gene data show CDR1 as SGHTA and CDR2 as FQGNSA. The CDR3 is made up of 17 amino acids. Trimming cost V 4 bases and J 6 bases, with 21 bases left between them. The CDR3 nucleotides read TGTGCCAGCAGCTCCCCCCAGGTCTCCAATACCGCCGGGGAGCTGTTTTTT. The encoded protein is CASSSPQVSNTAGELFF.